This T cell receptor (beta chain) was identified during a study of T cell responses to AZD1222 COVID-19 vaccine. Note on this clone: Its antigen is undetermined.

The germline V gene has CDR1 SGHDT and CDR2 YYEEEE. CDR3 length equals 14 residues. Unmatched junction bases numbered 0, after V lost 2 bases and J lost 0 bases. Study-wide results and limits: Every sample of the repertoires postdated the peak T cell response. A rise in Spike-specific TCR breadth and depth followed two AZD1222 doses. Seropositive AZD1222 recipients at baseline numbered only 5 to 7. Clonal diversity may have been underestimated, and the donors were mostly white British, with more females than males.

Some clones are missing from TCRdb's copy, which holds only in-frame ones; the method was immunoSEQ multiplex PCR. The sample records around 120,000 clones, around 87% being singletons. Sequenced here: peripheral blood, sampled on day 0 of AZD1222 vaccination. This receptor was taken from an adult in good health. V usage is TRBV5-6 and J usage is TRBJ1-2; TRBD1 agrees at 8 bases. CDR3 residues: CASSLQGANYGYTF. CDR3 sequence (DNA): TGTGCCAGCAGCTTACAGGGGGCTAACTATGGCTACACCTTC.